These 23 T cell receptor beta chains were sequenced from one sample in a study of early T cells in non-severe SARS-CoV-2 infection. TCRdb reprocessed the 5' RACE reads via MiXCR and lists one record per CDR3 protein. The sample consists of about 39,000 distinct CDR3 sequences, 4.5% to 7% of them appearing once. The sample in question was whole blood, obtained at baseline. These receptors originate from an adult who was a healthcare worker with PCR-confirmed SARS-CoV-2 infection or an uninfected control (not recorded which).

This CDR3 reads CASSESGQGAGELFF. CDR3 coding DNA: TGCGCCAGCAGTGAGTCGGGACAGGGGGCCGGGGAGCTGTTTTTT. The chain joins TRBV10-1 to TRBJ2-2, with 11 bases identical to TRBD1. The ends lost 0 bases at V and 6 bases at J; junction bases unmatched: 0. The CDR3 consists of 15 residues. CDR1 is WNHNN, CDR2 SYGVQD, per germline (reference sequence).

CDR3 loop: CASSYSKWGKTYNEQFF. CDR3 bases: TGTGCCAGCAGTTACTCAAAGTGGGGTAAGACCTACAATGAGCAGTTCTTC. This chain joins TRBV6-2 or TRBV6-3 and TRBJ2-1; D ambiguous. V lost 0 bases, J lost 2 bases, and 14 bases lay in between. Per the germline V gene, CDR1 is MNHEY and CDR2 is SVGEGT. The CDR3 runs to 17 residues.

This clonotype showed up many times. This sequence joins TRBV12-3 or TRBV12-4 and TRBJ2-1; TRBD2 might be the D (5 bases). CDR3 length equals 14 residues. The ends were cut back, 2 bases at V and 5 bases at J, with 10 bases in the middle. The CDR3: CASSLRMEDNEQFF. In DNA, the CDR3 is TGTGCCAGCAGTTTACGAATGGAGGACAATGAGCAGTTCTTC.

Remarks on this clonotype: One base away lies a much larger clone, so this may be a sequencing read error. V and J are TRBV5-1 and TRBJ2-1; D is undetermined. CDR1 is SGHRS and CDR2 is YFSETQ in the germline V gene. This CDR3 has 11 amino acids. The CDR3 region has the DNA TGCGTCAGCAGCATAAACAATGAGCAGTTCTTC. It encodes CVSSINNEQFF.

The table lists this clonotype with many counts. The chain couples TRBV6-4 to TRBJ2-3; D remains unclear. The germline gives CDR1 MRHNA, CDR2 SNTAGT. The CDR3 length is 15 residues. The germline V and J ends were trimmed by 0 bases and 3 bases, with 10 bases remaining between them. CDR3 nucleotide sequence: TGTGCCAGCAGTGACTCAGGGCAGGCTACAGATACGCAGTATTTT. Translated: CASSDSGQATDTQYF.

This clonotype was picked up many times. The rearrangement joins TRBV4-1 to TRBJ2-1, with TRBD2 matching over 8 bases. From germline, CDR1 is MGHRA and CDR2 YSYEKL. The CDR3 has 18 amino acids. With 0 bases clipped from V and 8 bases from J, the junction kept 15 bases outside the gene matches. CDR3 loop: CASSQEPPFGAGDDEQFF. The CDR3 nucleotides are TGCGCCAGCAGCCAAGAACCCCCGTTCGGAGCGGGAGATGATGAGCAGTTCTTC.

This clonotype was observed at least ten times. The chain has TRBV6-2 or TRBV6-3 and TRBJ2-1; D is perhaps TRBD2 (7 bases). The V end lost 3 bases, the J end lost 4 bases, and 16 bases lay between the germline ends. The CDR3 has 16 amino acids. The germline V gene encodes CDR1 MNHEY and CDR2 SVGEGT. The CDR3 here is CASSYGGGINYNEQFF. CDR3 sequence (DNA): TGTGCCAGCAGTTATGGCGGGGGCATAAATTACAATGAGCAGTTCTTC.

A few counts support this clonotype. The chain employs TRBV6-2 or TRBV6-3 and TRBJ1-2, with D unresolved. This CDR3 contains 13 residues. V lost 2 bases and J lost 1, with 5 bases in between. Germline lookup yields CDR1 MNHEY and CDR2 SVGEGT. For the CDR3, the DNA is TGTGCCAGCAGTTACGGGGATAACTATGGCTACACCTTC. Translation: CASSYGDNYGYTF.

The chain links TRBV29-1 to TRBJ1-2, with D unresolved. Per the germline V gene, CDR1 is SQVTM and CDR2 is ANQGSEA. V was cut by 2 bases and J by 4 bases, with 5 bases left in between. The CDR3 has 11 residues. CDR3 loop: CSVEWVYGYTF. The CDR3 DNA sequence: TGCAGCGTTGAATGGGTCTATGGCTACACCTTC.

This clonotype was recorded at least ten times. V gene TRBV2 combines with J gene TRBJ1-5; 10 nucleotides line up with TRBD1. Trimming cost V 2 bases and J 15 bases; bases outside gene matches: 7. CDR3 length: 13 residues. Germline V gives CDR1 SNHLY, CDR2 FYNNEI. The CDR3 sequence: CASSEWDRGPLHF. CDR3 sequence (DNA): TGTGCCAGCAGTGAATGGGACAGGGGACCTCTGCATTTT. The full variable domain, in which reference TRBV2 and TRBJ1-5 provide the parts outside the CDR3, is EPEVTQTPSHQVTQMGQEVILRCVPISNHLYFYWYRQILGQKVEFLVSFYNNEISEKSEIFDDQFSVERPDGSNFTLKIRSTKLEDSAMYFCASSEWDRGPLHFGDGTRLSIL.

This clonotype was picked up many times. This sequence joins TRBV19 and TRBJ1-2, with 8 bases matching TRBD1. With 10 bases clipped from V and 4 bases from J, the junction kept 2 bases outside the gene matches. The CDR3 runs to 11 residues. The V gene's germline CDR1 is LNHDA and CDR2 SQIVND (reference sequence). Written as DNA, the CDR3 is TGTGCCACAGGGACAGGCTATGGCTACACCTTC. Amino acids: CATGTGYGYTF.

Many counts were recorded for this clonotype. This chain's CDR3 is CASSYSGGANTGELFF. The CDR3 DNA reads as TGTGCCAGCAGTTACTCAGGGGGTGCGAACACCGGGGAGCTGTTTTTT. The rearrangement uses TRBV6-5 and TRBJ2-2; D possibly corresponds to TRBD1 (6 bases). V lost 0 bases, J lost 0 bases, and 8 bases lay in between. Germline V lookup: CDR1 MNHEY, CDR2 SVGAGI. The CDR3 runs to 16 residues.

In its sample, this clonotype was seen many times. V and J are TRBV6-2 or TRBV6-3 and TRBJ2-1, with 7 bases identical to TRBD2. Trimming cost V 8 bases and J 5 bases; bases outside gene matches: 9. Germline V gene lookup returns CDR1 MNHEY and CDR2 SVGEGT. The CDR3 sequence is 14 residues long. The CDR3 region is CASEWGGSDNEQFF. The CDR3 DNA is TGTGCCAGCGAATGGGGGGGGTCGGACAATGAGCAGTTCTTC.

This clonotype was observed many times. CDR3 nucleotides: TGTGCCAGCTCACCAGGGGTTGTGGACGAGCAGTACTTC. Amino acids: CASSPGVVDEQYF. The chain couples TRBV18 to TRBJ2-7, with unresolved D. This CDR3 region has 13 residues. V lost 2 bases, J lost 5 bases, and 10 bases lay in between. The germline gives CDR1 KGHSH, CDR2 LQKENI.

J is TRBJ2-5 and V is TRBV20-1, with 10 bases matching TRBD2. V lost 6 bases and J lost 2; bases outside the gene matches: 6. Germline V gene data show CDR1 as DFQATT and CDR2 as SNEGSKA (reference sequence). The CDR3 runs 14 residues. The CDR3 sequence is CSAVRTSGQETQYF. CDR3 DNA: TGCAGTGCCGTCCGGACTAGCGGACAAGAGACCCAGTACTTC.

The gene calls are TRBV29-1 and TRBJ1-1; D perhaps matches TRBD1 (5 bases). Germline CDR1 reads SQVTM; CDR2 reads ANQGSEA. V was clipped by 7 bases and J by 4 bases, with 13 bases between them. The CDR3 length is 12 residues. CDR3 in amino acids: CSGVGLGTEAFF. The CDR3 DNA is TGCAGCGGCGTGGGGCTGGGCACTGAAGCTTTCTTT.

This clonotype has a handful of counts. The chain has TRBV12-3 or TRBV12-4 and TRBJ2-2; TRBD1 or TRBD2 may be the D gene (5 bases each). Trimming pared 6 bases from V and 7 bases from J, leaving 18 bases between. The CDR3 covers 15 residues. CDR3 nucleotide sequence: TGTGCCAGCAGGCGACTAAGTCGTCAGGGCGGGGAGCTGTTTTTT. Protein sequence: CASRRLSRQGGELFF.

This clonotype was seen ten or more times. The chain carries TRBV13 and TRBJ2-3, with D perhaps TRBD2 (6 bases). This CDR3 contains 15 residues. In germline, CDR1 is PRHDT, CDR2 FYEKMQ (reference sequence). V lost 5 bases, J lost 8 bases, and 20 bases lay in between. DNA for the CDR3: TGTGCCAGCAGCCCGGCCCTAGAGAGGAGGGGTACGCAGTATTTT. Translation: CASSPALERRGTQYF. The full variable domain, its missing parts supplied by reference TRBV13 and TRBJ2-3, is AAGVIQSPRHLIKEKRETATLKCYPIPRHDTVYWYQQGPGQDPQFLISFYEKMQSDKGSIPDRFSAQQFSDYHSELNMSSLELGDSALYFCASSPALERRGTQYFGPGTRLTVL.

There are many counts of this clonotype. V is TRBV27 and J is TRBJ1-1; D may be TRBD1 (6 bases). The CDR3 covers 15 residues. V lost 6 bases to trimming and J lost 0 bases, with 14 bases between them. The germline V gene has CDR1 MNHEY and CDR2 SMNVEV (reference sequence). The CDR3 sequence: CASRQGPFMNTEAFF. Here the CDR3 DNA reads TGTGCCAGCAGACAGGGACCTTTTATGAACACTGAAGCTTTCTTT.

The rearrangement uses TRBV29-1 and TRBJ2-3; 8 positions agree with TRBD1. V was pared by 4 bases and J by 4 bases, with 7 bases of the junction left unmatched. Germline assignment: CDR1 SQVTM and CDR2 ANQGSEA. The CDR3 consists of 14 residues. For the CDR3, the DNA is TGCAGCGTTGTCGGCAGGGGGCGCGCAGATACGCAGTATTTT. It is translated as CSVVGRGRADTQYF.

Many counts were recorded for this clonotype. In DNA, the CDR3 is TGCAGTGCTAGAGCCACCGGGACAGGGGGCGGCACCGGGGAGCTGTTTTTT. This encodes CSARATGTGGGTGELFF. The J gene is TRBJ2-2, the V gene TRBV20-1, with TRBD1 matching over 12 bases. The V and J ends lost 1 base and 4 bases, in that order; junction bases with no gene match: 7. This CDR3 comprises 17 residues. Germline CDR1 DFQATT, CDR2 SNEGSKA (reference sequence).

In its sample, this clonotype was seen many times. The chain employs TRBV7-6 and TRBJ2-1, with 11 positions matching TRBD2. This CDR3 comprises 19 residues. The junction had 8 bases not matched to a gene; V was cut back by 1 base and J by 0 bases. Germline lookup yields CDR1 SGHVS and CDR2 FNYEAQ. The CDR3 region has the DNA TGTGCCAGCAGCTTAGGGGCTAGCGGGGGGCTGAGCTCCTACAATGAGCAGTTCTTC. Translated, it gives CASSLGASGGLSSYNEQFF.

The sample holds a few counts of this clonotype. The rearrangement joins TRBV5-1 to TRBJ2-7, with 7 bases aligning to TRBD1. The CDR3 consists of 15 residues. CDR1 and CDR2 from the germline V gene are SGHRS and YFSETQ. Trimming at V came to 5 bases and at J to 3 bases, leaving 11 bases not matched to a gene. The chain's CDR3 is CASSKQGITFYEQYF. The CDR3 DNA reads as TGCGCCAGCAGTAAACAGGGGATAACCTTCTACGAGCAGTACTTC.